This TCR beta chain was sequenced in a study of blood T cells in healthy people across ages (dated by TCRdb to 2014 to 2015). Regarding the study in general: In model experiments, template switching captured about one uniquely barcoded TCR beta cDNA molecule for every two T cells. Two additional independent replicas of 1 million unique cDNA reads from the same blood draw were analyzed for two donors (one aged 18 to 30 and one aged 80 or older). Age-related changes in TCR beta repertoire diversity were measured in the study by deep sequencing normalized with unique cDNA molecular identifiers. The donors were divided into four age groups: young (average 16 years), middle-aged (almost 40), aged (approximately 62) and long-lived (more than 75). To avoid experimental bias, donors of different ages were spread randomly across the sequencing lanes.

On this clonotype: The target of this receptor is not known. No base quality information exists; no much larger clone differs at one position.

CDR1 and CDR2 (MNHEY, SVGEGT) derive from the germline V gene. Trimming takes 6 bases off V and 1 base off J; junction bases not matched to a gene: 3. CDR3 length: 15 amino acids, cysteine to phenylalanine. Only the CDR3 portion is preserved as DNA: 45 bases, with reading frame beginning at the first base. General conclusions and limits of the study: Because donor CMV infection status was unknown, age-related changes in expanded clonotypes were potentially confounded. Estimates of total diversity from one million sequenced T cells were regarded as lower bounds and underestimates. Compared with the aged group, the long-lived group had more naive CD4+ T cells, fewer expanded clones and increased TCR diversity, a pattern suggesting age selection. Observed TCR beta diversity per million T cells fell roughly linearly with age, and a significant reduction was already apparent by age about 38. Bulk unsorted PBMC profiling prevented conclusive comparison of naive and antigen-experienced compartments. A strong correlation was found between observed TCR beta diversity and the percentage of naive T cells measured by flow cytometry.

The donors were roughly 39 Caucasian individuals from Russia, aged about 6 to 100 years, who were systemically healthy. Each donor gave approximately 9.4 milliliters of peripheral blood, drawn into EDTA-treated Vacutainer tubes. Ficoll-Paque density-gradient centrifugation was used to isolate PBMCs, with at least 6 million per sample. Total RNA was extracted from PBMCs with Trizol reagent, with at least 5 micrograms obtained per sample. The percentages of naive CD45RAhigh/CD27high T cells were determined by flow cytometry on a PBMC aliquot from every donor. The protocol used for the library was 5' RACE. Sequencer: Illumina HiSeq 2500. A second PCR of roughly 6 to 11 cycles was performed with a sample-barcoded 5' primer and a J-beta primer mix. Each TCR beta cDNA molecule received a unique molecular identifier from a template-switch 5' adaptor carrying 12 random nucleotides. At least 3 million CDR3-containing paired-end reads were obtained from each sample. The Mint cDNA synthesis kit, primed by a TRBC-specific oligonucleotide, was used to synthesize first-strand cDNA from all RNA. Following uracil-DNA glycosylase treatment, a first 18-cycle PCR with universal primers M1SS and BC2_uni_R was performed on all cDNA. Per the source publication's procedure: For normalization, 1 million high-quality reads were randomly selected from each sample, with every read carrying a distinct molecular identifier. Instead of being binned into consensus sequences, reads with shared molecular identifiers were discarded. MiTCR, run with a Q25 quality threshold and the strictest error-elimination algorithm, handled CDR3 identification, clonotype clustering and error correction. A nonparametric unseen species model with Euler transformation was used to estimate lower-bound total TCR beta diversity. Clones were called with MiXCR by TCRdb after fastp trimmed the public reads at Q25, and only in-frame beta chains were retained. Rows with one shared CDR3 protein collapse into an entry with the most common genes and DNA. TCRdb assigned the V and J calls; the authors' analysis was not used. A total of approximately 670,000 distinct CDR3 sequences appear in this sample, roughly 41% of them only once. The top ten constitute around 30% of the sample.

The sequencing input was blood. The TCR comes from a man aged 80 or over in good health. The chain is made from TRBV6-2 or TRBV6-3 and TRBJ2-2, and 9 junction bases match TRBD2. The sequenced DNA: TGTGCCAGCAGCAAACTAGCGGGGAACACCGGGGAGCTGTTTTTT. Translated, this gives CASSKLAGNTGELFF.